The rows below give T cell receptor beta chains drawn from one sample of a study of blood T cells in healthy people across ages. TCRdb re-called the 5' RACE reads through MiXCR, storing one row per CDR3 protein. This table has around 870,000 distinct CDR3 sequences, around 28% appearing once. Sequences were obtained from blood. The receptors shown here come from a woman of 80 years or more in good health. Each CDR3 is given with its conserved first and last residue. The D gene is left open where the match is weak. Rows may omit the clone size; those that give it use once, few, many or a size class.

TRBD2 TRBJ2-3 TRBV20-1 many TGCAGTGCTAGAGATTCCTCTAGCGGTCCCACAGATACGCAGTATTTT CSARDSSSGPTDTQYF
NA TRBJ2-3 TRBV18 few TGTGCCAGCTCCCTAGCCACGGAAGGGGATACGCAGTATTTT CASSLATEGDTQYF
NA TRBJ1-2 TRBV18 NA TGTGTCAGCTCACCACCGTCCAGTAACTATGGCTACACCTTC CVSSPPSSNYGYTF
NA TRBJ1-1 TRBV7-2 many TGTGCCAGCAGCTTACAGGGGTGGACTGAAGCTTTCTTT CASSLQGWTEAFF
NA TRBJ2-5 TRBV29-1 NA TGCAGCGCTACGGAGTTACAAGAGACCCAGGTCTTC CSATELQETQVF
NA TRBJ2-5 TRBV14 few TGTGCCAGCAGCCAGGCCAGGCCGGGAGAGACCCAGTACTTC CASSQARPGETQYF
TRBD1 TRBJ2-7 TRBV4-3 NA TGCGCCAGCAGCCAAGGACAGGGGCGTTACTACGAGCAGTACTTC CASSQGQGRYYEQYF
TRBD1 TRBJ2-4 TRBV29-1 many TGCAGCGTTGAAGTTCAGGGGGCGGACATTCAGTACTTC CSVEVQGADIQYF
NA TRBJ1-1 TRBV3-1 once TGTGCCAGCAGCCAATTTAATCAGGGGAACACTGAAGCTTTCTTT CASSQFNQGNTEAFF
TRBD1 TRBJ2-1 TRBV7-8 many TGTGCCAGCAGCTTATTAGCCGGGACAGGGAGCCATGAGCAGTTCTTC CASSLLAGTGSHEQFF
TRBD2 TRBJ2-1 TRBV7-9 many TGTGCCAGCAGCTTAGCTGGCGGGGGAGGGAATGAGCAGTTCTTC CASSLAGGGGNEQFF
TRBD1 TRBJ2-7 TRBV5-1 many TGCGCCAGCAGCACGACAGGGGTCTACGAGCAGTACTTC CASSTTGVYEQYF
NA TRBJ1-6 TRBV10-3 NA TGTGCCATCAGGGATTCAGGATCTGGTAATTCACCCCTCCACTTT CAIRDSGSGNSPLHF
NA TRBJ1-5 TRBV13 NA TGTGCCAGCAGCTTAAGCACCGCGGGCAATCAGCCCCAGCATTTT CASSLSTAGNQPQHF
NA TRBJ1-2 TRBV2 NA TGTGCCAGCAGTAGGGACACCCCTAATTTCGGCTACACCTTC CASSRDTPNFGYTF
TRBD2 TRBJ2-5 TRBV4-1 many TGCGCCAGCAGCCAAGGGACTAGCGGGGGTGGAGAGACCCAGTACTTC CASSQGTSGGGETQYF
NA TRBJ1-3 TRBV20-1 NA TGCAGTGCTAGAGATCCCGACACCCACTCTGGAAACACCATATATTTT CSARDPDTHSGNTIYF
TRBD2 TRBJ2-4 TRBV9 NA TGTGCCAGCAGCCCAACCGGGGGGGGACTAGCGGCGGCCAAAAACATTCAGTACTTC CASSPTGGGLAAAKNIQYF
NA TRBJ1-6 TRBV20-1 many TGCAGTGCTAGAAACGGGGGCCTCTATAATTCACCCCTCCACTTT CSARNGGLYNSPLHF
NA TRBJ1-2 TRBV4-2 NA TGTGCCAGCAGCCAAGATTCTCCTGTCGGCTATGGCTACACCTTC CASSQDSPVGYGYTF
NA TRBJ2-5 TRBV6-2/TRBV6-3 NA TGTGCCAGCAGTTACTCGAATACGGTGGGGGGTGAGCAGTACTTC CASSYSNTVGGEQYF
TRBD2 TRBJ2-1 TRBV5-1 many TGCGCCAGCCGGCTAGCGGGGGAGGCCTACAATGAGCAGTTCTTC CASRLAGEAYNEQFF
TRBD1 TRBJ1-5 TRBV2 few TGTGCCAGCAGTTACGTCAGGACAGGGGCCTTTAAATTGAATCAGCCCCAGCATTTT CASSYVRTGAFKLNQPQHF
NA TRBJ1-4 TRBV7-9 many TGTGCCAGCACCATGGGGACGGTCGAAAAACTGTTTTTT CASTMGTVEKLFF
NA TRBJ2-4 TRBV11-2 many TGTGCCAGCAGCCGACAACAGGGTTTGGACATTCAGTACTTC CASSRQQGLDIQYF
NA TRBJ2-1 TRBV20-1 many TGCAGTGCTAGAGCCGGGGATTCCTACAATGAGCAGTTCTTC CSARAGDSYNEQFF
NA TRBJ1-1 TRBV4-3 few TGCGCCAGCAGCAGGGGGGCTGAAGCTTTCTTT CASSRGAEAFF
NA TRBJ2-1 TRBV27 many TGTGCCAGCAGTTCAACGCGGCGGGCACAACCGTACAATGAGCAGTTCTTC CASSSTRRAQPYNEQFF
TRBD2 TRBJ2-3 TRBV7-2 many TGTGCCAGCAGCGTCACTAGCGGGGGGGGCGGAGATACGCAGTATTTT CASSVTSGGGGDTQYF
NA TRBJ1-5 TRBV2 NA TGTGCCAGCAGTCCCCTCGCGTCCTATAGCAATCAGCCCCAGCATTTT CASSPLASYSNQPQHF
NA TRBJ2-3 TRBV5-1 many TGCGCCAGCAGCTTGGCCGGAGGACACCCTCCCTACACAGATACGCAGTATTTT CASSLAGGHPPYTDTQYF
TRBD1 TRBJ2-3 TRBV27 many TGTGCCAGCAGTAAGACAGGGGTCACAGATACGCAGTATTTT CASSKTGVTDTQYF
NA TRBJ1-1 TRBV21-1 NA TGTGCCAGCAGCAAAGGGAAGGGACAAGACACTGAAGCTTTCTTT CASSKGKGQDTEAFF
NA TRBJ1-6 TRBV7-2 few TGTGCCAGCAGCTCGGCCCCCTCGGGGCTCGAGGGATCACCCCTCCACTTT CASSSAPSGLEGSPLHF
NA TRBJ1-2 TRBV4-3 many TGCGCCAGCAGCCATTTCAGGGGTGTCTACACCTTC CASSHFRGVYTF
TRBD2 TRBJ2-1 TRBV27 many TGTGCCAGCAGTACACGAGCGGGGGGGACCTACAATGAGCAGTTCTTC CASSTRAGGTYNEQFF
TRBD1 TRBJ2-5 TRBV6-6 many TGTGCCAGCAGTTACCCACAGGGGGCTGAGACCCAGTACTTC CASSYPQGAETQYF
NA TRBJ2-4 TRBV21-1 few TGTGCCAGCAGCAAGGGGAGTCGGGAAACAGCTATAGCCAAAAACATTCAGTACTTC CASSKGSRETAIAKNIQYF
TRBD2 TRBJ2-3 TRBV6-2/TRBV6-3 many TGTGCCAGCCAGTCCCCAGCGGGGGCCCGCACAGATACGCAGTATTTT CASQSPAGARTDTQYF
NA TRBJ2-7 TRBV6-2/TRBV6-3 many TGTGCCAGCAGTTACTCTCCAGGGTACTACGAGCAGTACTTC CASSYSPGYYEQYF
NA TRBJ2-5 TRBV11-2 many TGTGCCAGCAGCTTAGCCCTTCAGGGGGGGGAAGAGACCCAGTACTTC CASSLALQGGEETQYF
NA TRBJ2-4 TRBV30 NA TGTGCCTGGAGTCGGCAGGAATTAGCCAAAAACATTCAGTACTTC CAWSRQELAKNIQYF
NA TRBJ1-2 TRBV28 NA TGTGCCAGCAGCCGAGAGACGGAGAAGGGCTACACCTTC CASSRETEKGYTF
NA TRBJ1-1 TRBV7-8 NA TGTGCCAGCAGCTTTCGTCGAGTTGGCAGGGAAGGAACTGAAGCTTTCTTT CASSFRRVGREGTEAFF
NA TRBJ1-1 TRBV20-1 NA TGCAGTGCAAAAAAAACGGGACTGATGAGCACTGAAGCTTTCTTT CSAKKTGLMSTEAFF
NA TRBJ1-2 TRBV27 NA TGTGCCAGCAGTTTTTCAGGCGGGATAAACTATGGCTACACCTTC CASSFSGGINYGYTF
NA TRBJ1-2 TRBV21-1 NA TGTGCCAGCAGCAAAGCGGCCGGTGGCTACACCTTC CASSKAAGGYTF
NA TRBJ2-1 TRBV7-2 many TGTGCCAGCAGCCGACGGGGGACCAGGAGCTCCTACAATGAGCAGTTCTTC CASSRRGTRSSYNEQFF
TRBD2 TRBJ2-5 TRBV20-1 many TGCAGTGCTAGAGATTGGACTAGCGGGGGGAAATTCCAAGAGACCCAGTACTTC CSARDWTSGGKFQETQYF